The rows below give T cell receptor beta chains drawn from one sample of a study of blood T cell repertoires in COVID-19. The method was immunoSEQ multiplex PCR; TCRdb's version includes in-frame clones alone and lacks a portion of them. Seen here are fewer than 200,000 clones, about 86% observed once, and the top ten hold 11%. Sequencing input: peripheral blood. The receptors were gathered from a man between 65 and 80 years old with active or convalescent COVID-19. CDR3s include the opening cysteine and the closing phenylalanine or tryptophan. The order of the fields is D gene, V gene, clone size, J gene, CDR3 DNA, CDR3 protein. A D gene is named only where the DNA matches it firmly. Where a row states a size, it is once, few, many or the class of an expanded clone; other rows omit it.

>-|TRBV2|-|TRBJ1-1
TGTGCCAGCGGGCAGGAGGTACACACTGAAGCTTTCTTT
CASGQEVHTEAFF
>-|TRBV5-4|-|TRBJ1-1
TGTGCCAGCAGCCCCAGGGTTGACACTGAAGCTTTCTTT
CASSPRVDTEAFF
>TRBD1|TRBV11-1|-|TRBJ1-2
TGTGCCAGCAGCTTTCCCGGGACAGGGGACGGCTACACCTTC
CASSFPGTGDGYTF
>TRBD1|TRBV4-1|-|TRBJ2-6
TGCGCCAGCAGCCAGGGTAGGGACAGGGCCAACCCCTACGGGGCCAACGTCCTGACTTTC
CASSQGRDRANPYGANVLTF
>TRBD1|TRBV18|-|TRBJ1-5
TGTGCCAGCTCTTACGCCAACACAGGGGGTGCGGAGCCCCAGCATTTT
CASSYANTGGAEPQHF
>-|TRBV9|-|TRBJ1-1
TGTGCCAGCAGCTCCAGAGCAGGGGTCACTGCTGAAGCTTTCTTT
CASSSRAGVTAEAFF
>-|TRBV12-5|once|TRBJ1-1
TGTGCTAGTGGTGAACAGGGAGGGGCTGAAGCTTTCTTT
CASGEQGGAEAFF
>-|TRBV11-2|few|TRBJ2-1
TGTGCCAGCGGCCTAGCTCGCGATGAGCAGTTCTTC
CASGLARDEQFF
>TRBD2|TRBV24-1|-|TRBJ2-1
TGTGCCACCGGGACCGCGGGAGGGCTTTCCTACAATGAGCAGTTCTTC
CATGTAGGLSYNEQFF
>TRBD1|TRBV7-8|-|TRBJ2-1
TGTGCCAGCAGCGATTGGACAGGGAGCTCCTACAATGAGCAGTTCTTC
CASSDWTGSSYNEQFF
>TRBD2|TRBV5-1|once|TRBJ2-3
TGCGCCAGCGTCGATGGTAGCGGGAGTTTTACAGATACGCAGTATTTT
CASVDGSGSFTDTQYF
>-|TRBV6-2/TRBV6-3|-|TRBJ1-3
TGTGCCAGCAGTGGAATTCTCTACGGGGGAAACACCATATATTTT
CASSGILYGGNTIYF
>TRBD1|TRBV18|-|TRBJ2-7
TGTGCCAGCTCACCAGGGCCTCCCTACAGGGGGAGGAACTACGAGCAGTACTTC
CASSPGPPYRGRNYEQYF
>TRBD1|TRBV7-9|few|TRBJ2-5
TGTGCCAGCAGCTGGTGGACAGGGGCAGAAGAGACCCAGTACTTC
CASSWWTGAEETQYF
>-|TRBV6-2/TRBV6-3|-|TRBJ2-3
TGTGCCAGCAGTTACTCGAGTCGGGGGGCGGATACGCAGTATTTT
CASSYSSRGADTQYF
>-|TRBV2|-|TRBJ2-5
TGTGCCAGCAGCCAACGGAGGGGAGAGACCCAGTACTTC
CASSQRRGETQYF
>TRBD1|TRBV27|-|TRBJ1-5
TGTGCCAGCAGTTTTAGCTACAGGGGGAATCAGCCCCAGCATTTT
CASSFSYRGNQPQHF
>-|TRBV7-2|few|TRBJ1-3
TGTGCCAGCAGCTTAGACTATTCTGGAAACACCATATATTTT
CASSLDYSGNTIYF
>-|TRBV6-4|few|TRBJ2-3
TGTGCCAGCAGTATCAGCGCGGCAGATACGCAGTATTTT
CASSISAADTQYF
>-|TRBV10-3|once|TRBJ2-7
TGTGCCATCAGCCTTAGCGACTCCTACGAGCAGTACTTC
CAISLSDSYEQYF
>-|TRBV10-3|-|TRBJ2-1
TGTGCCATCAGTCCAAGTGCGAATGAGCAGTTCTTC
CAISPSANEQFF
>TRBD1|TRBV27|-|TRBJ1-1
TGTGCCAGCAGTTCCTTCGGGACAGGGAAACCTGAAGCTTTCTTT
CASSSFGTGKPEAFF
>-|TRBV9|few|TRBJ1-2
TGTGCCAGCAGCGTAGATGGAGCAGGGAACTATGGCTACACCTTC
CASSVDGAGNYGYTF
>TRBD1|TRBV6-5|-|TRBJ1-1
TGTGCCAGCAGTTCCCCCAACAGGGGACCGAACACTGAAGCTTTCTTT
CASSSPNRGPNTEAFF
>TRBD1|TRBV6-6|-|TRBJ1-2
TGTGCCAGCAGTCAAACGACAGGGGGAAGCTATGGCTACACCTTC
CASSQTTGGSYGYTF